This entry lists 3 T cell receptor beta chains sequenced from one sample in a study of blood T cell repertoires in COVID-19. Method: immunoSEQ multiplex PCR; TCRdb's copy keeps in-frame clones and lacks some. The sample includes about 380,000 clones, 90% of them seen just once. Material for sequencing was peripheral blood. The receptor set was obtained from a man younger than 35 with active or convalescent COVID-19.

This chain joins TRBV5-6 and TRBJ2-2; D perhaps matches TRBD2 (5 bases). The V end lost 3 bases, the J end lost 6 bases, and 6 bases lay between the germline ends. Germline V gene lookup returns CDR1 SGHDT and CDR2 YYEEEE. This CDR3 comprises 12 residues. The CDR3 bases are TGTGCCAGCAGCTCCGGGGCCGGGGAGCTGTTTTTT. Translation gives CASSSGAGELFF.

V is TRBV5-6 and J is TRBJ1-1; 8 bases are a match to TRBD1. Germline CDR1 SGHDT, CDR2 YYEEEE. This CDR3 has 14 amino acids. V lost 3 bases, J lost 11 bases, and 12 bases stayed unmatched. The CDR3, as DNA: TGTGCCAGCAGCTCTGGGACAGGACGATTCGGGGCTTTCTTT. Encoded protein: CASSSGTGRFGAFF. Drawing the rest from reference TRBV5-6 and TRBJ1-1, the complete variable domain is DAGVTQSPTHLIKTRGQQVTLRCSPKSGHDTVSWYQQALGQGPQFIFQYYEEEERQRGNFPDRFSGHQFPNYSSELNVNALLLGDSALYLCASSSGTGRFGAFFGQGTRLTVV.

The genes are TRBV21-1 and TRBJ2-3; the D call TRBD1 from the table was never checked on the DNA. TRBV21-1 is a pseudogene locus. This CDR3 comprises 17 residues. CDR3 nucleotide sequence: TGTGCCAGCAGCAAAGGGATGAGGGACACCTGCACAGATACGCAGTATTTT. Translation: CASSKGMRDTCTDTQYF.